These 5 T cell receptor beta chains originate from one sample sequenced in a study of T cell responses to AZD1222 COVID-19 vaccine. Data came from immunoSEQ multiplex PCR; TCRdb stores just in-frame clones and leaves some out. The data hold more than 95,000 clones, with about 79% observed a single time. Specimen: peripheral blood, collected 28 days after the second AZD1222 dose. These receptors all stem from an adult who received the AZD1222 COVID-19 vaccine.

This rearrangement joins TRBV7-2 to TRBJ2-5; 11 bases agree with TRBD2. CDR3 length: 14 residues. Per the germline V gene, CDR1 is SGHTA and CDR2 is FQGNSA. V dropped 6 bases and J dropped 2; count of bases not matched to a gene: 2. The CDR3 sequence: CASRRTSGQETQYF. The CDR3 nucleotides read TGTGCCAGCAGACGGACTAGCGGGCAAGAGACCCAGTACTTC.

This sequence joins TRBV29-1 and TRBJ2-7; 9 nucleotides agree with TRBD1. Losses at the gene ends were 6 bases for V and 2 bases for J; bases not matched to a gene: 8. Germline-derived CDR1 and CDR2 are SQVTM and ANQGSEA. The CDR3 runs 14 residues. Here the CDR3 reads CSVADRGRAYEQYF. As DNA, the CDR3 is TGCAGCGTGGCCGACAGGGGGAGGGCCTACGAGCAGTACTTC.

The chain employs TRBV6-2 or TRBV6-3 and TRBJ2-2; TRBD2 matches 12 bases. The CDR3 runs 19 residues. With V trimmed by 4 bases and J by 5 bases, 14 bases remained unmatched. Looked up from germline, CDR1 is MNHEY and CDR2 is SVGEGT. This CDR3 is CASSLRTSGARMGTGELFF. The CDR3, as DNA: TGTGCCAGCAGTTTGAGGACTAGCGGGGCAAGGATGGGGACCGGGGAGCTGTTTTTT.

The genes are TRBV7-2 and TRBJ2-7; D may be TRBD2 (6 bases). With 3 bases removed from V and 3 bases from J, the gap between germline ends came to 15 bases. Germline V gene data show CDR1 as SGHTA and CDR2 as FQGNSA. The CDR3 spans 15 residues. In DNA, the CDR3 is TGTGCCAGCAGCTTGTCGATCACCGGGGGCTACGAGCAGTACTTC. This translates into CASSLSITGGYEQYF.

The rearrangement uses TRBV25-1 and TRBJ1-2; 9 bases align to TRBD1. The CDR3 is made up of 15 amino acids. The ends lost 6 bases at V and 8 bases at J; junction bases unmatched: 13. Germline CDR1 reads MGHDK; CDR2 reads SYGVNS. CDR3: CASSAEGQGGLGYTF. CDR3 nucleotides: TGTGCCAGCAGCGCGGAGGGACAGGGCGGTTTAGGCTACACCTTC.